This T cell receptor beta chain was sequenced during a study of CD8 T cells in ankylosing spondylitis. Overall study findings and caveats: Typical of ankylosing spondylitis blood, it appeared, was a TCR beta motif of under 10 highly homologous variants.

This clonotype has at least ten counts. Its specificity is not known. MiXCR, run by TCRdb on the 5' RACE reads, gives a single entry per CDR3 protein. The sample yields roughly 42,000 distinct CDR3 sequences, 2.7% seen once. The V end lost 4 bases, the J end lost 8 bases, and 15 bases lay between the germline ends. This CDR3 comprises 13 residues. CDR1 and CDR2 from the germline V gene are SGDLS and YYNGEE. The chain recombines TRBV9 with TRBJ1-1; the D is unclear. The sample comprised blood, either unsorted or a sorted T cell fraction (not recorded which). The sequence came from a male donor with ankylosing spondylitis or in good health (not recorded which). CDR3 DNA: TGTGCCAGCAGCTTTCGGGTTTTATCCGAAGCTTTCTTT. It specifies CASSFRVLSEAFF.